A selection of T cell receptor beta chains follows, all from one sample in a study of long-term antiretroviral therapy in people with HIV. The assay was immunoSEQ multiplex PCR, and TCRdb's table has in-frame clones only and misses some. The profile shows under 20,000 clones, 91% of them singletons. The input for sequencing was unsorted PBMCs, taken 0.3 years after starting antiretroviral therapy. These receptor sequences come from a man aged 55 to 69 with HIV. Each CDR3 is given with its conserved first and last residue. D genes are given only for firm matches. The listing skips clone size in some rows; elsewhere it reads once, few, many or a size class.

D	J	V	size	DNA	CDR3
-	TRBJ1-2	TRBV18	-	TGTGCCAGCTCACCACGAGAACGGACGACCCTGTTTTATGGCTACACCTTC	CASSPRERTTLFYGYTF
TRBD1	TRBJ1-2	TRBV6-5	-	TGTGCCAGCAGTACGGACAGGGATTGGGGCTACACCTTC	CASSTDRDWGYTF
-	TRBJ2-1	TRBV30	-	TGTGCCTGGAGTTCCGGACTCTCCTACAATGAGCAGTTCTTC	CAWSSGLSYNEQFF
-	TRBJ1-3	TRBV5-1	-	TGCGCCAGCAGCTTGGGGCCCCCCGCGGTTAGTTCTGGAAACACCATATATTTT	CASSLGPPAVSSGNTIYF
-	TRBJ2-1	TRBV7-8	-	TGTGCCAGCAGCTTAGGACAGGAACCTTACAATGAGCAGTTCTTC	CASSLGQEPYNEQFF
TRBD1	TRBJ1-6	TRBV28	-	TGTGCCAGCAGTTCACCGGGACAGGGCGGGTCACCCCTCCACTTT	CASSSPGQGGSPLHF
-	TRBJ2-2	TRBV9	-	TGTGCCAGCAGCGTACTAGCAGAGAACACCGGGGAGCTGTTTTTT	CASSVLAENTGELFF
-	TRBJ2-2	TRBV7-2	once	TGTGCCAGCAGCCCCGTTCTGGGGTGGGAGCTGTTTTTT	CASSPVLGWELFF
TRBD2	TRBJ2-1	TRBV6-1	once	TGTCCCACCACTCTAGCGGGAGATGTCAATGAGCAGTTCTTC	CPTTLAGDVNEQFF
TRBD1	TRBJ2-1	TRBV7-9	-	TGTGCCAGCAGTCCTTCACTGGACAGGGGTAATGAGCAGTTCTTC	CASSPSLDRGNEQFF
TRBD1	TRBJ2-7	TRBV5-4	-	TGTGCCAGCAGCATCGGACAGGGGATAGTCTCCTACGAGCAGTACTTC	CASSIGQGIVSYEQYF
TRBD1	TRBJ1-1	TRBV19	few	TGTGCCAGTAGTCTGACGACAGGGCTCGAAGCTTTCTTT	CASSLTTGLEAFF
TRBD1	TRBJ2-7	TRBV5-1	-	TGCGCCAGCAGCTTGGGATTCGGAACAGGGGTCCACGAGCAGTACTTC	CASSLGFGTGVHEQYF
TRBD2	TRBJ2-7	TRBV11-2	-	TGTGCCAGCAGCACCGGGACTAGCGGGAACTACGAGCAGTACTTC	CASSTGTSGNYEQYF
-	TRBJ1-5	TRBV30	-	TGTGCCTGGAGCCCAGGCAATCAGCCCCAGCATTTT	CAWSPGNQPQHF
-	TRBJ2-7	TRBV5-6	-	TGTGCCAGCAGCCCCACACACGGGGCCAGCTCCTACGAGCAGTACTTC	CASSPTHGASSYEQYF
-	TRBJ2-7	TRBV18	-	TGTGCCAGCTCACCGAACGAGTGGGGCGAGCAGTACTTC	CASSPNEWGEQYF
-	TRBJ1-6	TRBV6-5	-	TGTGCCAGCAGACCACGGTTAAATTCACCCCTCCACTTT	CASRPRLNSPLHF
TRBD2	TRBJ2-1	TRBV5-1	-	TGCGCCAGCAGCCGAAGCGGGGGGCGGGGCTCCTACAATGAGCAGTTCTTC	CASSRSGGRGSYNEQFF
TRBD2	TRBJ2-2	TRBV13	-	TGTGCCAGCAGCTTAGACGGGGGAGGGGACACCGGGGAGCTGTTTTTT	CASSLDGGGDTGELFF
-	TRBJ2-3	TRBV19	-	TGTGCCAGCGCTCATTCTTATACGCAGTATTTT	CASAHSYTQYF
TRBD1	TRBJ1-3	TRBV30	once	TGTGCCTGGAACGACCGCGGGACAGGGAGAAACACCATATATTTT	CAWNDRGTGRNTIYF
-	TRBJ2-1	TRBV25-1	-	TGTGCCAGCAGTGCACCCTCCTACAATGAGCAGTTCTTC	CASSAPSYNEQFF
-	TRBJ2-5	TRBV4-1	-	TGCGCCAGCAGCCGACCACCGACAGGAGAGGGAGAGACCCAGTACTTC	CASSRPPTGEGETQYF
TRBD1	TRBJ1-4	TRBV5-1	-	TGCGCCAGCACAAAGGCGGGACAGGGGATTGAAAAACTGTTTTTT	CASTKAGQGIEKLFF
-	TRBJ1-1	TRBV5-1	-	TGCGCCAGCAGCTTTTTAGTAGACACTGAAGCTTTCTTT	CASSFLVDTEAFF
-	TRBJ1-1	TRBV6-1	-	TGTGCCAGCAGTGAGTACAACGGGAGGAACACTGAAGCTTTCTTT	CASSEYNGRNTEAFF
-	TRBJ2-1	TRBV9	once	TGTGCCAGCAGCCTCCGCGGCTTCTCCTACAATGAGCAGTTCTTC	CASSLRGFSYNEQFF
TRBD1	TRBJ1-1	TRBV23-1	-	TGCGCCAGCAGTCACGTTGACAGGGGAGGGGAGGTGAACACTGAAGCTTTCTTT	CASSHVDRGGEVNTEAFF
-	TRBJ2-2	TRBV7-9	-	TGTGCCAGCAGCCCGGGGTCACAGGGTAGGACCGGGGAGCTGTTTTTT	CASSPGSQGRTGELFF
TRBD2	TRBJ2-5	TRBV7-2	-	TGTGCCAGCAGCTTAGCGCCCGGCGGGGGGGCATATCTTGAGACCCAGTACTTC	CASSLAPGGGAYLETQYF
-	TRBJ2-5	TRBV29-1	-	TGCAGCGTCGCTCCGGGTCGGGCAGGGCAAGAGACCCAGTACTTC	CSVAPGRAGQETQYF
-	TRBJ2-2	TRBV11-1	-	TGTGCCAGCAGCTTAGATGACAGCGGGGAGCTGTTTTTT	CASSLDDSGELFF
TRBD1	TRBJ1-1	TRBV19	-	TGTGCCAGTAGAATTACAGGGGAAGGTAACACTGAAGCTTTCTTT	CASRITGEGNTEAFF
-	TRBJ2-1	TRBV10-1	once	TGCGCCAGCAGTAAGGGGTCCAGCTCCTACAATGAGCAGTTCTTC	CASSKGSSSYNEQFF
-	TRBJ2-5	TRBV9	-	TGTGCCAGCAGCGAGGGGAAAACACCTGAACAAGAGACCCAGTACTTC	CASSEGKTPEQETQYF
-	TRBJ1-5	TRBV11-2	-	TGTGCCAGCAGCTTAGATATGCAGGGTGGTGGTGATCAGCCCCAGCATTTT	CASSLDMQGGGDQPQHF
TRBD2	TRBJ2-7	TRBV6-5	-	TGTGCCAGCAGTTCTGGCCTTAGCGGGTCCGCCTACGAGCAGTACTTC	CASSSGLSGSAYEQYF
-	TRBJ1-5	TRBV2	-	TGTGCCAGCAGTATACAGGGCGCTCAGCCCCAGCATTTT	CASSIQGAQPQHF
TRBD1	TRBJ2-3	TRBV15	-	TGTGCCACCAGCTCCGGTGGACAGGGGGCTACAGATACGCAGTATTTT	CATSSGGQGATDTQYF
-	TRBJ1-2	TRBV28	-	TGTGCCAGCAGTTTCCCGACGGAGAGAGGCGGCTACACCTTC	CASSFPTERGGYTF
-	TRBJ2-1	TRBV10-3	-	TGTGCCATCAAGGGGGGACGCTCCTACAATGAGCAGTTCTTC	CAIKGGRSYNEQFF
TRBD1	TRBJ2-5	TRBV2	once	TGTGCCAGCAGTGACCTTACAGGGGGCCAAGAGACCCAGTACTTC	CASSDLTGGQETQYF
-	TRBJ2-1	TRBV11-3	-	TGTGCCAGCAGCTTAGTTCCTGGGGTGAATGAGCAGTTCTTC	CASSLVPGVNEQFF
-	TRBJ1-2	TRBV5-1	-	TGCGCCAGCACCGCGGAGGGGGGCTATGGCTACACCTTC	CASTAEGGYGYTF
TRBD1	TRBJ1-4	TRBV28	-	TGTGCCAGCAGTTACCCCGGGACAGGGGTCGAAAAACTGTTTTTT	CASSYPGTGVEKLFF
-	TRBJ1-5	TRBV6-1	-	TGTGCCAGCAGGTTACAGGGTGATCAGCCCCAGCATTTT	CASRLQGDQPQHF
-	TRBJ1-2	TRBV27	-	TGTGCCAGCAGTTTATCGAATTCCCAGGGTGGGGCCCTCTTGGATGGCTACACCTTC	CASSLSNSQGGALLDGYTF
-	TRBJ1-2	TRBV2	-	TGTGCCAGCAGCCGAGAACAGGTCCCCTATGGCTACACCTTC	CASSREQVPYGYTF
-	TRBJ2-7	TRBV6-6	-	TGTGCCAGCAGTTACTCGAATCCAGGGGCCCGTTACATCTACTTC	CASSYSNPGARYIYF
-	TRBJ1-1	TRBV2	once	TGTGCCTCGGGAGTAGGGCAAGCTTTCTTT	CASGVGQAFF
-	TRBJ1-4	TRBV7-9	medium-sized	TGTGCCAGCAGCTTAAGCCTTGTTGGTAATGAAAAACTGTTTTTT	CASSLSLVGNEKLFF
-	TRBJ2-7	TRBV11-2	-	TGTGCCAGCAGCTTAGAATGGGCAGGAAGCTCCTACGAGCAGTACTTC	CASSLEWAGSSYEQYF
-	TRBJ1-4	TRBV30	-	TGTGCCTGGCAGGGAACTAATGAAAAACTGTTTTTT	CAWQGTNEKLFF